This T cell receptor (beta chain) was sequenced in a study of T cell responses to AZD1222 COVID-19 vaccine. TCRdb's table, derived via immunoSEQ multiplex PCR, lists solely in-frame clones and lacks some. The sample yields 120,000 or so clones, around 89% seen once. This clone has just one count. Antigen: not known. Study-level points and caveats: Increased Spike-specific TCR breadth and depth were observed after two AZD1222 doses. Variant regions that are unmutated are reportedly the target of nearly half of spike-specific TCRs. The span of vaccine-associated CD4 TCRs extended across spike, with dominance at 160-218 and 743-854.

The V end lost 3 bases, the J end lost 7 bases, and 10 bases lay between the germline ends. This CDR3 region has 13 residues. This specimen was peripheral blood, taken on day 0 of MenACWY control vaccination. The chain employs TRBV12-3 or TRBV12-4 and TRBJ1-5, with D unresolved. The receptor was isolated from an adult in good health. This CDR3 is CASSFKERQPQHF. The CDR3 coding sequence is TGTGCCAGCAGTTTTAAGGAACGACAGCCCCAGCATTTT.